This T cell receptor (beta chain) was sequenced in a study of regulatory T cells in long-lasting Graves disease. The germline CDR1 and CDR2 sequences are MDHEN and SYDVKM. The CDR3 loop spans 17 amino acids. V shed 2 bases, J shed 4 bases, and the junction held 10 bases outside the gene matches. This clonotype was observed many times. The time point here: newly diagnosed GD, antithyroid drugs for less than 3 months. After RNA was extracted from PBMCs, the TCR library was made from it. TCR beta libraries were built with iRepertoire HTBI primers and Arm-PCR of CDR3 regions. Via MiXCR, TCRdb re-called the multiplex PCR reads, giving one row per CDR3 protein. Of roughly 520,000 distinct CDR3 sequences in the sample, around 12% were seen once. A further study also used this sample, focusing on T cells in Graves' hyperthyroidism and ophthalmopathy.

This chain connects TRBV28 to TRBJ2-5; TRBD1 matches at 10 bases. The TCR comes from a woman younger than 45 with Graves disease. The source was peripheral blood mononuclear cells (PBMCs), collected at new diagnosis, from a patient treated with antithyroid drugs. The CDR3 DNA follows: TGTGCCAGCAGTTTAGGCAGGACAGGGGGATGGAGAGAGACCCAGTACTTC. Amino acids: CASSLGRTGGWRETQYF.